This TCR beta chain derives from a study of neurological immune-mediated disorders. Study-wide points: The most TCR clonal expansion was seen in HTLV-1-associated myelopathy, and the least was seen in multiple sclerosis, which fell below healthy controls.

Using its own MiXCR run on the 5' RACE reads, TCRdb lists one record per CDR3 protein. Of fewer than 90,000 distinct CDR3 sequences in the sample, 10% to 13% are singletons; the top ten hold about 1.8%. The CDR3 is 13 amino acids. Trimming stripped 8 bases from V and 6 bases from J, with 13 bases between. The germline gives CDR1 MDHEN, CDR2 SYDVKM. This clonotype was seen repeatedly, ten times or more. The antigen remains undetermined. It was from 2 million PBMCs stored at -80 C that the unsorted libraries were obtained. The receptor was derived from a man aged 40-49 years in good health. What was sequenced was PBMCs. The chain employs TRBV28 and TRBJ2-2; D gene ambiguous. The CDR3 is CASGRRAAGELFF. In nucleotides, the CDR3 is TGTGCCAGCGGAAGAAGGGCCGCCGGGGAGCTGTTTTTT.